The next 18 T cell receptor beta chains were all read from a single sample in a study of blood T cell repertoires in COVID-19. Clones were read by immunoSEQ multiplex PCR, and TCRdb kept only the in-frame ones, dropping some. The table records about 210,000 clones, roughly 84% of them present only once. The sequencing input was PBMCs or T cells enriched from blood (not recorded which). The source of these receptors is a woman in her twenties or thirties who had been exposed to COVID-19.

The rearrangement links TRBV19 to TRBJ1-2, with D possibly TRBD1 on 6 matching bases. The V and J ends lost 5 bases and 2 bases respectively, with 18 bases between them. The CDR3 covers 16 residues. Germline V gene sequence: CDR1 LNHDA, CDR2 SQIVND (reference sequence). This chain's CDR3 is CASSSTAGTKNYGYTF. In DNA form, the CDR3 reads TGTGCCAGTAGTTCCACCGCCGGGACAAAAAACTATGGCTACACCTTC.

The chain combines TRBV3-1 (or the pseudogene TRBV3-2) with TRBJ2-5, with TRBD2 matching over 8 bases. V shed 4 bases and J 5 bases; nucleotides not matched to a gene: 12. Germline V lookup: CDR1 LGHDT, CDR2 YNNKEL (reference sequence). The CDR3 spans 16 residues. CDR3 region: CASSPSGLVEYETQYF. CDR3 in DNA: TGTGCCAGCAGCCCCTCGGGACTAGTTGAATACGAGACCCAGTACTTC.

The rearrangement uses TRBV18 and TRBJ1-2, with 8 bases fitting TRBD1. CDR1 KGHSH and CDR2 LQKENI come from the germline V gene. J lost 6 bases, V lost 6 bases, and 6 bases had no gene match. The CDR3 length is 13 residues. The CDR3 protein is CASSATGENGYTF. Written as DNA, the CDR3 is TGTGCCAGCTCCGCGACAGGGGAGAATGGCTACACCTTC.

The chain carries TRBV3-1 (or the pseudogene TRBV3-2) and TRBJ2-7; 7 bases match TRBD1. J was trimmed by 0 bases and V by 0 bases; bases with no gene match: 11. Germline-derived CDR1 and CDR2 are LGHDT and YNNKEL (reference sequence). The CDR3 runs 18 residues. CDR3 sequence reads: CASSQDRTTGTDSYEQYF. The CDR3 DNA follows: TGTGCCAGCAGCCAAGATAGGACCACCGGGACAGACTCCTACGAGCAGTACTTC.

This clone was seen a single time. The V call is TRBV30, the J call TRBJ1-3; D uncertain. Germline V gives CDR1 GTSNPN, CDR2 SVGIG (reference sequence). This CDR3 region has 9 residues. The CDR3 here is CGGGNTIYF. CDR3 coding DNA: TGTGGAGGAGGAAACACCATATATTTT.

This clone was seen a single time. V usage is TRBV11-2 and J usage is TRBJ1-2, with 7 bases aligning to TRBD1. Germline V gives CDR1 SGHAT, CDR2 FQNNGV. Trimming took 4 bases from V and 5 from J; bases not matched to a gene: 4. The CDR3 spans 13 residues. CDR3: CASSYDREYGYTF. CDR3 in DNA: TGTGCCAGCAGCTACGACAGGGAATATGGCTACACCTTC.

This rearrangement joins TRBV7-8 to TRBJ2-2, with TRBD1 as a possible D gene (5 bases). Germline loops: CDR1 SGHVS, CDR2 FQNEAQ. This CDR3 is 18 amino acids long. V lost 4 bases, J lost 1 base, and 19 bases lay in between. This chain's CDR3 is CASSSRPPQGENTGELFF. As DNA, the CDR3 is TGTGCCAGCAGCTCCCGACCCCCCCAAGGGGAGAACACCGGGGAGCTGTTTTTT. The variable domain in full, completed from reference TRBV7-8 and TRBJ2-2, reads GAGVSQSPRYKVAKRGQDVALRCDPISGHVSLFWYQQALGQGPEFLTYFQNEAQLDKSGLPSDRFFAERPEGSVSTLKIQRTQQEDSAVYLCASSSRPPQGENTGELFFGEGSRLTVL.

The chain is built from TRBV2 and TRBJ1-4, with 10 bases fitting TRBD1. Per germline, CDR1 SNHLY and CDR2 FYNNEI. Trimming took 6 bases from V and 8 from J; bases not matched to a gene: 6. The CDR3 is made up of 14 amino acids. The CDR3 reads CASRTGGADEKLFF. In DNA, the CDR3 is TGTGCCAGCAGGACAGGGGGCGCGGACGAAAAACTGTTTTTT.

In its sample, this clone was seen a few times. The rearrangement joins TRBV7-9 to TRBJ2-7, with 7 bases identical to TRBD1. Trimming cost V 2 bases and J 7 bases; bases outside gene matches: 11. Germline V CDR1 and CDR2: SEHNR, FQNEAQ (reference sequence). The CDR3 has 15 amino acids. CDR3 bases: TGTGCCAGCAGCTTATTCGATAAGGGGGCAGGAGAGCAGTACTTC. Protein sequence: CASSLFDKGAGEQYF.

The chain uses TRBV2 and TRBJ2-5; 7 positions agree with TRBD1. Germline CDR1 is SNHLY and CDR2 is FYNNEI. The trim removed 7 bases at V and 5 bases at J, leaving 10 bases unmatched. This CDR3 is 14 amino acids long. In DNA form, the CDR3 reads TGTGCCAGCAACTACAGGGGTGTTAGCGAGACCCAGTACTTC. Translation: CASNYRGVSETQYF.

The V call is TRBV2, the J call TRBJ2-7, with 9 bases matching TRBD1. There are 13 residues in the CDR3. CDR1 is SNHLY and CDR2 is FYNNEI in the germline V gene. Unmatched junction bases numbered 0, after V lost 1 base and J lost 5 bases. The CDR3 spells CASSEGTGDEQYF. CDR3 DNA: TGTGCCAGCAGTGAAGGGACAGGGGACGAGCAGTACTTC. Complete variable domain (other parts from reference TRBV2 and TRBJ2-7): EPEVTQTPSHQVTQMGQEVILRCVPISNHLYFYWYRQILGQKVEFLVSFYNNEISEKSEIFDDQFSVERPDGSNFTLKIRSTKLEDSAMYFCASSEGTGDEQYFGPGTRLTVT.

Details on this clone: Within the sample, other DNA sequences also encode this same CDR3. This chain connects TRBV12-3 or TRBV12-4 to TRBJ2-7; no reliable D call. V was trimmed by 3 bases and J by 4 bases, leaving 4 bases between them. The CDR3 sequence is 11 residues long. The CDR3 DNA reads TGTGCCAGCAGTTTTCGGTACGAGCAGTACTTC. Its translation: CASSFRYEQYF.

CDR3 in DNA: TGTGCCAGCAGCGCAGACTCCAGCTCCTACGAGCAGTACTTC. It is translated as CASSADSSSYEQYF. This sequence joins TRBV7-2 and TRBJ2-7, with unresolved D. CDR3 length: 14 amino acids. Germline V CDR1 and CDR2: SGHTA, FQGNSA. Trimming shortened V by 5 bases and J by 0 bases, and 11 bases separated the two germline ends.

The V and J genes are TRBV5-1 and TRBJ2-3, with a weak D call TRBD2 (6 bases). The germline CDR1 and CDR2 sequences are SGHRS and YFSETQ. V was trimmed by 1 base and J by 2 bases, leaving 8 bases between them. The CDR3 consists of 14 residues. The CDR3 loop reads CASSLQLATDTQYF. The DNA for the CDR3 is TGCGCCAGCAGCTTGCAACTAGCCACAGATACGCAGTATTTT.

This clone was seen once. This sequence joins TRBV11-2 and TRBJ1-4; TRBD1 aligns across 7 bases. This CDR3 comprises 15 residues. Germline V CDR1 and CDR2: SGHAT, FQNNGV. J lost 6 bases, V lost 1 base, and 5 bases had no gene match. As DNA, the CDR3 is TGTGCCAGCAGCTTAGTGCCAGGGGGGTATGAAAAACTGTTTTTT. Encoded protein: CASSLVPGGYEKLFF. Looking up the rest from reference TRBV11-2 and TRBJ1-4 gives the full variable domain: EAGVAQSPRYKIIEKRQSVAFWCNPISGHATLYWYQQILGQGPKLLIQFQNNGVVDDSQLPKDRFSAERLKGVDSTLKIQPAKLEDSAVYLCASSLVPGGYEKLFFGSGTQLSVL.

This clone was found once. The chain joins TRBV10-1 to TRBJ1-1; D is ambiguous. V was trimmed by 4 bases and J by 3 bases, leaving 12 bases between them. The CDR3 covers 14 residues. In germline, CDR1 is WNHNN, CDR2 SYGVQD (reference sequence). CDR3 nucleotide sequence: TGCGCCAGCAGTGCTGGAGACGGGTACACTGAAGCTTTCTTT. It translates to CASSAGDGYTEAFF.

This chain links TRBV28 with TRBJ1-5, with 7 positions matching TRBD1. This CDR3 comprises 14 residues. The J segment lost 5 bases and the V segment lost 2 bases, leaving 3 bases of the junction unmatched. Germline-derived CDR1 and CDR2 are MDHEN and SYDVKM. CDR3 DNA: TGTGCCAGCAGTTTAATAGGGGGCGATCAGCCCCAGCATTTT. Translation: CASSLIGGDQPQHF.

The chain combines TRBV29-1 with TRBJ2-5; 12 bases map to TRBD2. CDR1 and CDR2 (germline): SQVTM, ANQGSEA. This CDR3 is built from 14 residues. With V trimmed by 7 bases and J by 2 bases, 5 bases remained unmatched. CDR3 nucleotides: TGCAGCGCTCCTAGCGGGGGGGGTCAAGAGACCCAGTACTTC. It translates to CSAPSGGGQETQYF.